This T cell receptor (beta chain) was sequenced during a study of blood T cell repertoires in COVID-19. This table comes from immunoSEQ multiplex PCR, and its TCRdb copy is limited to in-frame clones, with some not included. The sample carries more than 30,000 clones, around 96% recorded once. Germline V gene lookup returns CDR1 MNHEY and CDR2 SVGEGT. The CDR3 totals 18 residues. Trimming took 0 bases from V and 0 from J; bases not matched to a gene: 9. The chain carries TRBV6-2 or TRBV6-3 and TRBJ1-2, with 8 bases lining up with TRBD1. The sample taken for sequencing was peripheral blood. The TCR sequence derives from a human donor with active COVID-19. The donor label of this sample is uncertain. The CDR3 region is CASSYSTGTGGSNYGYTF. CDR3 coding DNA: TGTGCCAGCAGTTACTCGACGGGCACAGGGGGATCTAACTATGGCTACACCTTC.